The 4 T cell receptor beta chains below all came from one sample that was sequenced in a study of blood T cell repertoires in COVID-19. Only in-frame clones appear in the TCRdb table, and some are missing; sequencing was by immunoSEQ multiplex PCR. Of approximately 120,000 clones detected, about 85% appear once; the ten largest clones hold 27%. The source material was peripheral blood. The receptors come from a woman older than 75 with acute or convalescent COVID-19.

V is TRBV3-1 (or the pseudogene TRBV3-2) and J is TRBJ1-2; D gene uncertain. This CDR3 spans 15 amino acids. V gave up 1 base and J gave up 4 bases, with 13 bases separating them. The germline CDR1 and CDR2 sequences are LGHDT and YNNKEL (reference sequence). The CDR3 region has the DNA TGTGCCAGCAGCCAAGCAGCGGGATTGAGCTATGGCTACACCTTC. This sequence encodes CASSQAAGLSYGYTF.

This clone has a single count. This chain joins TRBV18 and TRBJ1-5, with D unresolved. In germline, CDR1 is KGHSH, CDR2 LQKENI. V dropped 6 bases and J dropped 7 bases, with 13 bases sitting between them. The length of the CDR3 is 13 residues. The CDR3 loop is CASSLVRNQPQHF. CDR3 in DNA: TGTGCCAGCTCCCTGGTGAGGAACCAGCCCCAGCATTTT.

The chain links TRBV7-2 to TRBJ1-5, with TRBD1 as a possible D gene (5 bases). The CDR3 covers 14 residues. Trimming cost V 1 base and J 9 bases, with 13 bases left between them. CDR1 is SGHTA and CDR2 is FQGNSA in the germline V gene. In DNA, the CDR3 is TGTGCCAGCAGCTTAGTCCCAGCTCAGGGGCCCCAGCATTTT. It translates to CASSLVPAQGPQHF.

This chain connects TRBV5-1 to TRBJ2-1, with 7 bases identical to TRBD2. Germline CDR1 is SGHRS and CDR2 is YFSETQ. The CDR3 runs to 14 residues. Unmatched junction bases numbered 5, after V lost 4 bases and J lost 4 bases. Here the CDR3 reads CASSLGTTYNEQFF. CDR3 sequence (DNA): TGCGCCAGCAGCCTGGGGACTACATACAATGAGCAGTTCTTC.